This T cell receptor beta chain was captured in a study of beta chain features in type 1 diabetes. Findings and caveats of the study: Shortening that was moderate but significant affected the TCRB CDR3s of Type 1 diabetes patients in all four CD4+ subsets. cDNA-based reads could over-represent cells with high TCR expression. Patients' naive, central memory and Treg TCRB repertoires seemed closer to one another than those of healthy donors.

The investigators reverse transcribed all of the isolated RNA, so they sequenced expressed TCRB transcripts. Method: immunoSEQ multiplex PCR; TCRdb's copy keeps in-frame clones and lacks some. The sample lists 250,000 to 350,000 clones, about 13% seen once, with roughly 0.018% in the top ten. The V and J ends lost 2 bases and 5 bases, in that order; junction bases with no gene match: 3. Per the germline V gene, CDR1 is SGHAT and CDR2 is FQNNGV. This CDR3 has 15 residues. Concerning this clone itself: Its target is not known.

CD4+ naive, central memory, regulatory and stem cell-like memory subsets were isolated by sorting on CD45RO/CCR7/CD25/CD127/CD95/CD27. The sample consisted of naive CD4+ T cells from blood. The chain carries TRBV11-2 and TRBJ1-1; 12 bases are shared with TRBD1. The sequence came from a man younger than 40 with type 1 diabetes. The CDR3 protein is CASSLRGQGATEAFF. DNA for the CDR3: TGTGCCAGCAGCTTAAGGGGACAGGGGGCTACTGAAGCTTTCTTT.